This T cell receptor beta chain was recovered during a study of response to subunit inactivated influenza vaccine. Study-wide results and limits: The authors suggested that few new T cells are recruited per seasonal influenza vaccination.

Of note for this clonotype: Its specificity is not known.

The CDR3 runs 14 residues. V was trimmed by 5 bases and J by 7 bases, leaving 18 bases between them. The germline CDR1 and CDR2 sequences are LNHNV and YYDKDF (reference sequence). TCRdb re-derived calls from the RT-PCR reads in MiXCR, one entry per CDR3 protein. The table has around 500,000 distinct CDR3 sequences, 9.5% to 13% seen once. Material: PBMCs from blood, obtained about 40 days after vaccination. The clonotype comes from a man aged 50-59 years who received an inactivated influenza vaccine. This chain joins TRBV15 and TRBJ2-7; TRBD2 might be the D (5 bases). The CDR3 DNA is TGTGCCACCAGCCCCTCACTAGACCGCTGGGAGCAGTACTTC. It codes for CATSPSLDRWEQYF.